Sequencing of this T cell receptor (beta chain) was carried out in a study of blood T cells in healthy people across ages. Study-wide results and limits: A strong correlation was found between TCR beta diversity and the percentage of naive T cells.

This clonotype was detected only a few times. Antigen: not known. The CDR3 runs 14 residues. V was trimmed by 6 bases and J by 2 bases, leaving 11 bases between them. From germline, CDR1 is LGHDT and CDR2 YNNKEL (reference sequence). The second PCR ran roughly 7 to 11 cycles with a sample-barcoded 5' primer and J-beta primers. Via MiXCR, TCRdb re-called the 5' RACE reads, giving one row per CDR3 protein. The sample holds about 780,000 distinct CDR3 sequences, 46% seen once. The chain is built from TRBV3-1 and TRBJ2-1; D may be TRBD2 (6 bases). The sequence came from a man older than 75 in good health. Sequenced: blood. CDR3 sequence: CASSGGKTYNEQFF. In DNA form, the CDR3 reads TGTGCCAGCAGTGGAGGGAAAACCTACAATGAGCAGTTCTTC.